Following are 27 T cell receptor beta chains from one sample sequenced in a study of blood T cell repertoires in COVID-19. TCRdb's copy holds only in-frame clones and misses some; the assay was immunoSEQ multiplex PCR. In the table there are roughly 99,000 clones, over 60% of which are singletons. The sample taken for sequencing was peripheral blood. These TCRs come from a man in his sixties or seventies with acute or convalescent COVID-19.

The V gene is TRBV19, the J gene TRBJ1-2; 10 nucleotides agree with TRBD1. V was pared by 2 bases and J by 4 bases, with 7 bases of the junction left unmatched. CDR1 and CDR2 (germline): LNHDA, SQIVND (reference sequence). This CDR3 is built from 16 residues. The CDR3 here is CASSIPTGQGGYGYTF. DNA for the CDR3: TGTGCCAGTAGTATACCCACCGGACAGGGGGGCTATGGCTACACCTTC.

This clone was detected only a few times. This sequence joins TRBV27 and TRBJ1-2; 9 bases are shared with TRBD1. Germline-derived CDR1 and CDR2 are MNHEY and SMNVEV (reference sequence). V shed 2 bases and J 4 bases; nucleotides not matched to a gene: 5. The CDR3 covers 15 residues. The DNA for the CDR3 is TGTGCCAGCAGTTTACTGACAGGGGGGGTCTATGGCTACACCTTC. Its protein product is CASSLLTGGVYGYTF.

The chain couples TRBV7-2 to TRBJ2-1; D unclear. Trimming removed 4 bases at V and 0 bases at J, with 10 bases between. There are 15 residues in the CDR3. Looked up from germline, CDR1 is SGHTA and CDR2 is FQGNSA. The CDR3 sequence is CASSSTWSSYNEQFF. The CDR3 region has the DNA TGTGCCAGCAGCTCCACATGGAGCTCCTACAATGAGCAGTTCTTC.

This rearrangement joins TRBV5-8 to TRBJ1-1; TRBD1 is a possible D gene (6 bases). Deletions cut 2 bases from V and 1 base from J, with 9 bases between. The length of the CDR3 is 14 residues. The V gene's germline CDR1 is SGHTS and CDR2 YDEGEE. CDR3 nucleotides: TGTGCCAGCAGCTTAGGGGGGGCGAACACTGAAGCTTTCTTT. Residues: CASSLGGANTEAFF.

The rearrangement joins TRBV19 to TRBJ2-1, with TRBD1 as a possible D gene (6 bases). CDR3 length: 16 amino acids. V dropped 5 bases and J dropped 0 bases, with 14 bases sitting between them. The germline gives CDR1 LNHDA, CDR2 SQIVND (reference sequence). The CDR3 loop reads CASSSRDTFSYNEQFF. The CDR3 DNA follows: TGTGCCAGTAGTTCCCGGGACACCTTCTCCTACAATGAGCAGTTCTTC.

The chain recombines TRBV9 with TRBJ1-1; no definite D call. This CDR3 comprises 16 residues. The V gene lost 0 bases and the J gene lost 3 bases, with 15 bases spanning the gap. The germline gives CDR1 SGDLS, CDR2 YYNGEE. CDR3 loop: CASSVGVRRTDTEAFF. DNA of the CDR3: TGTGCCAGCAGCGTAGGGGTTAGGCGAACAGACACTGAAGCTTTCTTT.

The gene calls are TRBV3-1 (or the pseudogene TRBV3-2) and TRBJ1-2; D is unresolved. CDR3 size: 15 residues. Germline CDR1 and CDR2: LGHDT and YNNKEL (reference sequence). Trimming cost V 2 bases and J 2 bases, with 12 bases left between them. The CDR3 loop is CASSQFGQINYGYTF. The CDR3 coding sequence is TGTGCCAGCAGCCAATTCGGTCAAATAAACTATGGCTACACCTTC.

The rearrangement links TRBV20-1 to TRBJ2-1; 8 bases are a match to TRBD2. CDR1 is DFQATT, CDR2 SNEGSKA, per germline (reference sequence). The CDR3 covers 15 residues. The junction had 9 bases not matched to a gene; V was cut back by 3 bases and J by 5 bases. The CDR3 coding sequence is TGCAGTGCTAGTGGGACCGGGGGGGCTAACAATGAGCAGTTCTTC. Encoded protein: CSASGTGGANNEQFF.

This clone occurred a few times. The chain carries TRBV14 and TRBJ2-7; unclear D gene. Germline V gives CDR1 SGHDN, CDR2 FVKESK. There are 13 residues in the CDR3. V was clipped by 1 base and J by 2 bases, with 6 bases between them. The CDR3 protein is CASSQVIPYEQYF. The CDR3 coding sequence is TGTGCCAGCAGCCAAGTAATCCCCTACGAGCAGTACTTC.

The chain has TRBV27 and TRBJ2-1, with D possibly matching TRBD1 (6 bases). CDR1 and CDR2 from the germline V gene are MNHEY and SMNVEV (reference sequence). V shed 0 bases and J shed 0 bases, with 9 bases lying between them. The length of the CDR3 is 16 residues. The CDR3 DNA is TGTGCCAGCAGTTTATCCGGGACACTCTCCTACAATGAGCAGTTCTTC. Its protein product is CASSLSGTLSYNEQFF.

The gene calls are TRBV10-3 and TRBJ1-2; tentatively, D is TRBD1 (6 bases). Trimming removed 0 bases from V and 4 bases from J, with 12 bases in between. CDR3 length: 15 amino acids. From germline, CDR1 is ENHRY and CDR2 SYGVKD. The CDR3 DNA follows: TGTGCCATCAGTGAGTCGGGGGGGCTGGGCTATGGCTACACCTTC. Amino acid sequence: CAISESGGLGYGYTF.

The V gene is TRBV5-5, the J gene TRBJ1-6; D is undetermined. Germline assignment: CDR1 SGHKS and CDR2 YYEKEE (reference sequence). There are 15 residues in the CDR3. The V and J ends lost 4 bases and 10 bases respectively, with 18 bases between them. CDR3 DNA: TGTGCCAGCAGCGTTGGATCCCTCGCGACATCACCCCTCCACTTT. Translated: CASSVGSLATSPLHF.

J is TRBJ1-5 and V is TRBV27; weak D call: TRBD1 (5 bases). The CDR3 has 15 residues. Germline lookup yields CDR1 MNHEY and CDR2 SMNVEV (reference sequence). V was trimmed by 2 bases and J by 5 bases, leaving 13 bases between them. CDR3 in DNA: TGTGCCAGCAGTTTAGTTTCGGGGGGGGATCAGCCCCAGCATTTT. Amino acid sequence: CASSLVSGGDQPQHF.

The CDR3 nucleotides are TGCGCCAGCAGCCCCGATGGCCAGGGCACCATATATTTT. As protein: CASSPDGQGTIYF. The genes are TRBV5-1 and TRBJ1-3, with D tentatively TRBD1 (5 bases). CDR1 is SGHRS, CDR2 YFSETQ, per germline. The CDR3 is made up of 13 amino acids. V was clipped by 4 bases and J by 9 bases, with 14 bases between them.

V gene TRBV9 combines with J gene TRBJ2-2; no definite D call. V lost 2 bases and J 5 bases, leaving 13 bases between the germline ends. CDR1 is SGDLS and CDR2 is YYNGEE in the germline V gene. This CDR3 comprises 15 residues. The CDR3 DNA reads as TGTGCCAGCAGCGTTATGCAGGCCGCTACCGGGGAGCTGTTTTTT. This encodes CASSVMQAATGELFF.

The chain recombines TRBV14 with TRBJ1-2; D not resolved. The V end lost 1 base, the J end lost 7 bases, and 19 bases lay between the germline ends. CDR1 and CDR2 from the germline V gene are SGHDN and FVKESK. The CDR3 has 16 residues. The CDR3 loop is CASSQAGQVMVGGYTF. The CDR3 bases are TGTGCCAGCAGCCAAGCTGGGCAGGTCATGGTTGGTGGCTACACCTTC.

The rearrangement joins TRBV7-8 to TRBJ2-7; no definite D call. This CDR3 region has 15 residues. Germline V gene data show CDR1 as SGHVS and CDR2 as FQNEAQ. V was cut by 1 base and J by 0 bases, with 10 bases left in between. CDR3 amino acids: CASSLGLSFSYEQYF. The CDR3 DNA reads TGTGCCAGCAGCTTAGGGCTCTCCTTCTCCTACGAGCAGTACTTC.

The rearrangement links TRBV18 to TRBJ1-5; tentative D call: TRBD1 (6 bases). Germline CDR1 reads KGHSH; CDR2 reads LQKENI. V dropped 6 bases and J dropped 4 bases, with 10 bases sitting between them. The CDR3 has 13 amino acids. The chain's CDR3 is CASSPDRNQPQHF. The CDR3 nucleotides are TGTGCCAGCTCCCCGGACAGAAATCAGCCCCAGCATTTT.

This clone occurred once. The J gene is TRBJ1-6, the V gene TRBV7-6; 9 bases agree with TRBD1. The CDR3 is 16 amino acids. V shed 5 bases and J 6 bases; nucleotides not matched to a gene: 8. Germline lookup yields CDR1 SGHVS and CDR2 FNYEAQ. CDR3 in amino acids: CASSPGQGSANSPLHF. CDR3 nucleotide sequence: TGTGCCAGCAGCCCAGGACAGGGGTCCGCTAATTCACCCCTCCACTTT. The full variable domain, in which reference TRBV7-6 and TRBJ1-6 provide the parts outside the CDR3, is GAGVSQSPRYKVTKRGQDVALRCDPISGHVSLYWYRQALGQGPEFLTYFNYEAQQDKSGLPNDRFSAERPEGSISTLTIQRTEQRDSAMYRCASSPGQGSANSPLHFGNGTRLTVT.

V usage is TRBV4-1 and J usage is TRBJ2-7, with D possibly being TRBD1 (6 bases). V lost 5 bases and J lost 6, with 23 bases in between. Germline V gene lookup returns CDR1 MGHRA and CDR2 YSYEKL. This CDR3 has 16 amino acids. CDR3 DNA sequence: TGCGCCAGCAGCAAAAATTGGGACAAGGCCAGTGGCGAGCAGTACTTC. It encodes CASSKNWDKASGEQYF.

The chain employs TRBV21-1 and TRBJ2-7; no DNA check was done on the table's D call, TRBD1. TRBV21-1 is reported as a pseudogene. The CDR3 runs to 16 residues. DNA of the CDR3: TGTGCCAGCAGCAGAAAGCGGGACAGGCCATCCTACGAGCAGTACTTC. This gives the protein CASSRKRDRPSYEQYF.

This chain uses TRBV3-1 (or the pseudogene TRBV3-2) with TRBJ1-1; no clear D. The germline CDR1 and CDR2 sequences are LGHDT and YNNKEL (reference sequence). The CDR3 runs to 14 residues. The V and J ends lost 2 bases and 0 bases respectively, with 7 bases between them. The CDR3 DNA sequence: TGTGCCAGCAGCCAACTACAGCTGAACACTGAAGCTTTCTTT. Its protein is CASSQLQLNTEAFF.

This chain links TRBV3-1 (or the pseudogene TRBV3-2) with TRBJ2-1, with a tentative D call TRBD2 (6 bases). The CDR3 is made up of 17 amino acids. The germline gives CDR1 LGHDT, CDR2 YNNKEL (reference sequence). V shed 0 bases and J shed 6 bases, with 18 bases lying between them. CDR3 sequence reads: CASSQDISSGRGNEQFF. CDR3 nucleotide sequence: TGTGCCAGCAGCCAAGATATTTCCAGCGGGCGGGGCAATGAGCAGTTCTTC.

The V and J genes are TRBV3-1 (or the pseudogene TRBV3-2) and TRBJ1-4, with unresolved D. CDR1 is LGHDT and CDR2 is YNNKEL in the germline V gene (reference sequence). The CDR3 totals 15 residues. Trimming pared 1 base from V and 5 bases from J, leaving 11 bases between. CDR3 nucleotide sequence: TGTGCCAGCAGCCAAGGGTGGCAGATCAATGAAAAACTGTTTTTT. Translated: CASSQGWQINEKLFF.

The rearrangement joins TRBV19 to TRBJ1-3; D remains ambiguous. Trimming left V 6 bases short and J 0 bases short, with 9 bases between. In germline, CDR1 is LNHDA, CDR2 SQIVND (reference sequence). This CDR3 spans 14 amino acids. For the CDR3, the DNA is TGTGCCAGTAGCGATGGGCACTCTGGAAACACCATATATTTT. Amino acids: CASSDGHSGNTIYF. The whole variable domain, filled in from reference TRBV19 and TRBJ1-3, reads DGGITQSPKYLFRKEGQNVTLSCEQNLNHDAMYWYRQDPGQGLRLIYYSQIVNDFQKGDIAEGYSVSREKKESFPLTVTSAQKNPTAFYLCASSDGHSGNTIYFGEGSWLTVV.

This clone was recorded a few times. J is TRBJ2-7 and V is TRBV7-9, with 9 bases fitting TRBD1. This CDR3 is built from 14 residues. Trimming at V came to 1 base and at J to 6 bases, leaving 4 bases not matched to a gene. Germline V gene sequence: CDR1 SEHNR, CDR2 FQNEAQ (reference sequence). The CDR3 is CASSLVPDRGEQYF. DNA of the CDR3: TGTGCCAGCAGCTTAGTCCCGGACAGGGGCGAGCAGTACTTC.

The V call is TRBV5-1, the J call TRBJ2-2, with a tentative D call TRBD1 (6 bases). Germline CDR1 and CDR2: SGHRS and YFSETQ. The CDR3 has 16 residues. V was pared by 2 bases and J by 0 bases, with 11 bases between. Here the CDR3 reads CASSLRKGANTGELFF. CDR3 sequence (DNA): TGCGCCAGCAGCTTACGAAAGGGGGCGAACACCGGGGAGCTGTTTTTT. Drawing the rest from reference TRBV5-1 and TRBJ2-2, the complete variable domain is KAGVTQTPRYLIKTRGQQVTLSCSPISGHRSVSWYQQTPGQGLQFLFEYFSETQRNKGNFPGRFSGRQFSNSRSEMNVSTLELGDSALYLCASSLRKGANTGELFFGEGSRLTVL.